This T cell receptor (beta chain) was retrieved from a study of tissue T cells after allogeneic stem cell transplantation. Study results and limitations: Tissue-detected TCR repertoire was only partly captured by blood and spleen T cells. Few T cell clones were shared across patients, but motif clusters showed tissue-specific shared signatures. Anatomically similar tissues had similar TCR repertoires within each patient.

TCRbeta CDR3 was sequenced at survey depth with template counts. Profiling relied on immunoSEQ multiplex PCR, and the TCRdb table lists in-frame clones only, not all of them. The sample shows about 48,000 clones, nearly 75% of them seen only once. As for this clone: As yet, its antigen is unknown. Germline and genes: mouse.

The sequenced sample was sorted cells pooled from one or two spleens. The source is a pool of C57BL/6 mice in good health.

The sequenced CDR3 bases are TGTGCCAGCGGTGATCCAGTAGAAGTCTTC. This translates into CASGDPVEVF. The entire CDR3 sequence reads CASGDPVEVFF. The rearrangement links TRBV13-2 to TRBJ1-1; D unresolved. With the read ending 1 residue before the CDR3 end, the germline J gene is used to fill in that end. This CDR3 has 11 amino acids. Germline V gene lookup returns CDR1 NNHNN and CDR2 SYGAGS (reference sequence). The ends were cut back, 1 base at V and 7 bases at J, with 5 bases in the middle.